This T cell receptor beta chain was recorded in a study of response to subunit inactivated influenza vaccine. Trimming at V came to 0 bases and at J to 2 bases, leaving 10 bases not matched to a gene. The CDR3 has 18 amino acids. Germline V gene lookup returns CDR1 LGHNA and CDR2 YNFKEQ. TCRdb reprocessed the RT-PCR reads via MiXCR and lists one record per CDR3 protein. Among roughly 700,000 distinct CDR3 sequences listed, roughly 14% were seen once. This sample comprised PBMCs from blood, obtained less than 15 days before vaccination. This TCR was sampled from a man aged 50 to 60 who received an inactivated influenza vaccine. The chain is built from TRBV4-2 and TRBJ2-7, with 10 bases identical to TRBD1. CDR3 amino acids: CASSQEVPDRGPTYEQYF. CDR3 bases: TGTGCCAGCAGCCAAGAGGTCCCCGACAGGGGGCCTACCTACGAGCAGTACTTC.